These T cell receptor beta chains were read from a single sample in a study of OX40 agonist ivuxolimab in advanced cancers. Sequencing was performed with immunoSEQ multiplex PCR; in TCRdb, only in-frame clones are kept and a portion is missing. Of tens of thousands of clones listed, 80% to 90% are singletons. The starting material was CD4+ or CD8+ T cells sorted from blood, obtained in a trial of the OX40 agonist ivuxolimab. The source of these receptors is an adult with an advanced solid tumor such as melanoma, head and neck, liver or kidney cancer. Both conserved end residues are part of each CDR3.

v_call,cdr3_aa
TRBV7-9,CASSLEAGVPNEQFF
TRBV9,CASSSGQGAQPQHF
TRBV6-6,CASTLAGQIYNEQFF
TRBV6-6,CASSYPPTSGNYEQYF
TRBV19,CASSRGQLNTEAFF
TRBV28,CASSPFSGVSTDTQYF
TRBV30,CAWSEPPPRLSYEQYF
TRBV4-1,CASSGNNYGYTF
TRBV2,CASPRLTSTDTQYF
TRBV4-1,CASSQALAGAGDQETQYF
TRBV7-8,CASSLTGAGNTIYF
TRBV7-9,CASSPRDRAYEQYF
TRBV19,CASSLLQSQRVAALSF
TRBV6-6,CASSYTGFTEAFF
TRBV9,CASSVPGVQETQYF
TRBV28,CASSLTGGRGAFF
TRBV5-5,CASSLALGPSYNEQFF
TRBV5-1,CASRPWTSVETQYF
TRBV6-5,CASSTRDRNSPLHF
TRBV6-5,CASMGRGQGGYEQYF
TRBV7-2,CASSLVNGGRESREQYF
TRBV6-5,CATSGPTKETQYF
TRBV27,CASLNIPGGPAEEQYF
TRBV7-2,CASSLREGGGYTF
TRBV29-1,CSGTSTGELFF
TRBV27,CASSPGLAGTLQYF
TRBV15,CATMGYREGQETQYF
TRBV6-5,CASSPGTEAFF
TRBV28,CASSFEASHYGYTF
TRBV6-6,CASSYSAGDAGELFF
TRBV9,CASSVRTGDEQYF
TRBV18,CASSPSQGADYGYTF
TRBV7-7,CASSPFRSSEAFF
TRBV6-6,CASSLGTSGNTIYF
TRBV5-1,CASSPDKGEAFF
TRBV7-9,CASSPLYPTPFYGYTF
TRBV5-4,CASSPGQGVGPEAFF
TRBV7-9,CASSLTGADTQYF
TRBV9,CASSVDGYEQYF
TRBV7-8,CASSTRTGGSETQYF
TRBV7-6,CASSSTGRYGYTF
TRBV18,CASSPDSGGGGTDTQYF
TRBV10-3,CAISETSGSMGNEQFF
TRBV6-4,CASSGQGTTGELFF
TRBV9,CASSPGTNSNQPQHF
TRBV19,CASSIMGAYNSPLHF
TRBV4-1,CASSHRGTAGLLRHNYGYTF
TRBV7-9,CASSLKGQGQPQHF
TRBV28,CASSSWGGAADTQYF
TRBV9,CASSAYVSGVSGANVLTF
TRBV21-1,CASSKAGKNIYSPLHF
TRBV6-1,CASSDIWGNQPQHF
TRBV28,CASSRTGDYGYTF
TRBV19,CASSIVSRENSPLHF
TRBV19,CASSTTGANVLTF
TRBV5-5,CASSSGQGADEQYF
TRBV28,CASSPGQLRIDNEKLFF